This entry is about one T cell receptor (beta chain). Antigen specificity is unknown. The data originate from a study of cytomegalovirus exposure and HLA in healthy donors. Data came from immunoSEQ multiplex PCR; TCRdb stores just in-frame clones and leaves some out. Counted here are some 120,000 clones, about nine tenths occurring once; the ten biggest clones make up about 1.4%. General study points: The authors listed about 170 TCR beta chains as cytomegalovirus-associated. In vitro assays verified that three CMV-associated chains recognized CMV antigens specifically.

Germline V gene data show CDR1 as SQVTM and CDR2 as ANQGSEA. The CDR3 totals 13 residues. V was trimmed by 8 bases and J by 0 bases, leaving 11 bases between them. Source material: PBMCs. The sequence was collected from a man aged 30 to 39 in good health and CMV-seronegative. V and J are TRBV29-1 and TRBJ2-1; D possibly corresponds to TRBD2 (5 bases). CDR3 residues: CSKSGSSYNEQFF. The CDR3 bases are TGCAGCAAAAGCGGAAGCTCCTACAATGAGCAGTTCTTC.